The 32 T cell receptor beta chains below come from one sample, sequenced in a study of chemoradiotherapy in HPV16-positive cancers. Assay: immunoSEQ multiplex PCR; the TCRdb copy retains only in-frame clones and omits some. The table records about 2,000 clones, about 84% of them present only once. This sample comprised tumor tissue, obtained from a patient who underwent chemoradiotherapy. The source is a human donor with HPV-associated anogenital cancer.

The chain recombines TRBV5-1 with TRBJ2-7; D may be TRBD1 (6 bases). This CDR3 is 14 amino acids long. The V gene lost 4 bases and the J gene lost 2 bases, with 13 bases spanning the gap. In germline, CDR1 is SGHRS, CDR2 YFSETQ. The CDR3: CASSTQGPAYEQYF. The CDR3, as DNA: TGCGCCAGCAGCACTCAGGGGCCTGCCTACGAGCAGTACTTC.

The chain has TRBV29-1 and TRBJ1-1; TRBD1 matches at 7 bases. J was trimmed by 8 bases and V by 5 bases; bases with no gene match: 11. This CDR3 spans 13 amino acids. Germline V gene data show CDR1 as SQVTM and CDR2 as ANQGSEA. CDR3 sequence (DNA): TGCAGCGTTACCCGACAGGGAGCCTCAGAAGCTTTCTTT. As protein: CSVTRQGASEAFF. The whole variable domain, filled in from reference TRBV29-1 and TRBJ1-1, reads SAVISQKPSRDICQRGTSLTIQCQVDSQVTMMFWYRQQPGQSLTLIATANQGSEATYESGFVIDKFPISRPNLTFSTLTVSNMSPEDSSIYLCSVTRQGASEAFFGQGTRLTVV.

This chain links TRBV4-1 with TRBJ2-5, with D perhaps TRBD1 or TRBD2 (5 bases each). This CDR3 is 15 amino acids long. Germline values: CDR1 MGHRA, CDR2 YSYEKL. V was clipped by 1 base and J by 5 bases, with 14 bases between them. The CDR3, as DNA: TGCGCCAGCAGCCAAGTTTCCCGGGGCGGTGAGACCCAGTACTTC. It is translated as CASSQVSRGGETQYF.

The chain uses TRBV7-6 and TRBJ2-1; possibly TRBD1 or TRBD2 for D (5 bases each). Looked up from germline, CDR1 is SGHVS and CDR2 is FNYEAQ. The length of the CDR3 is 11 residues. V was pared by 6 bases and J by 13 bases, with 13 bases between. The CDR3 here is CASSWGSLQFF. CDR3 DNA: TGTGCCAGCAGTTGGGGGAGTTTACAGTTCTTC. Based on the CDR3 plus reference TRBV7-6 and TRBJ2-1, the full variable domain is GAGVSQSPRYKVTKRGQDVALRCDPISGHVSLYWYRQALGQGPEFLTYFNYEAQQDKSGLPNDRFSAERPEGSISTLTIQRTEQRDSAMYRCASSWGSLQFFGPGTRLTVL.

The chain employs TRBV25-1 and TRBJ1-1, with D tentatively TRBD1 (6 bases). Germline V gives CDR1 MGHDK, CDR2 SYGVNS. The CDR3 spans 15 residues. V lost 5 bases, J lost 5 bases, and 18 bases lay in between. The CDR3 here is CASSPDGGAGTEAFF. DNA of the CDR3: TGTGCCAGCAGTCCCGATGGGGGGGCAGGAACTGAAGCTTTCTTT.

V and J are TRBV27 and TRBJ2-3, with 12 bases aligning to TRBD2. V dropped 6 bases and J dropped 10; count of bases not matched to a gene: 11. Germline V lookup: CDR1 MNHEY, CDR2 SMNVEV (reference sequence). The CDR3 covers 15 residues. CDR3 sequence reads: CASSHTSGGLGPQYF. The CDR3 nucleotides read TGTGCCAGCAGCCACACTAGCGGGGGGCTCGGGCCGCAGTATTTT.

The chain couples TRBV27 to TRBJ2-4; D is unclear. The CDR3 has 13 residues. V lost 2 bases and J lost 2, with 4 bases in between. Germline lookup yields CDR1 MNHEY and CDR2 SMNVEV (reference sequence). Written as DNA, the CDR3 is TGTGCCAGCAGTTTAATTCCCAAAAACATTCAGTACTTC. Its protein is CASSLIPKNIQYF.

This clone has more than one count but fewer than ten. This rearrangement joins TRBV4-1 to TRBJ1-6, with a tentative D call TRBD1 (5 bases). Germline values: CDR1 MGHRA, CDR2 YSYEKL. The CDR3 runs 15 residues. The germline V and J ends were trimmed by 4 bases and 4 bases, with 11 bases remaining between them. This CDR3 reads CASSLEGRYNSPLHF. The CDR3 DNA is TGCGCCAGCAGCCTCGAGGGACGGTATAATTCACCCCTCCACTTT.

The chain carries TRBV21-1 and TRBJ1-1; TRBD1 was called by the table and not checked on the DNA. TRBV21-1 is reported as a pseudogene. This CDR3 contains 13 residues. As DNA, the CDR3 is TGTGCCACCCAATCCGGGACAGTGATTGAAGCTTTCTTT. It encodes CATQSGTVIEAFF.

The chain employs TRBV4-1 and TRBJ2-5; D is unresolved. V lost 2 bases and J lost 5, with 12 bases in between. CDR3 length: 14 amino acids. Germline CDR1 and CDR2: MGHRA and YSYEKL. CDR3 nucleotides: TGCGCCAGCAGCCAAAGGGTACTCCGGGAGACCCAGTACTTC. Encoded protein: CASSQRVLRETQYF.

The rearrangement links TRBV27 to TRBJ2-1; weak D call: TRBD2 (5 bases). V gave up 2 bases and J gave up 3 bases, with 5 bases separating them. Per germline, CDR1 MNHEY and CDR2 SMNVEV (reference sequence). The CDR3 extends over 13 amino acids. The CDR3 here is CASSLAGYNEQFF. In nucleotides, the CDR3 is TGTGCCAGCAGTTTAGCGGGCTACAATGAGCAGTTCTTC.

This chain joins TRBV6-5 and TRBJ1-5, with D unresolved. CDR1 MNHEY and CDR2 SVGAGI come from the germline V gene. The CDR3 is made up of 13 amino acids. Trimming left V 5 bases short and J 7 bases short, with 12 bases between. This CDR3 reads CASSRSLEQPQHF. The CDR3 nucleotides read TGTGCCAGCAGTCGTTCACTTGAGCAGCCCCAGCATTTT.

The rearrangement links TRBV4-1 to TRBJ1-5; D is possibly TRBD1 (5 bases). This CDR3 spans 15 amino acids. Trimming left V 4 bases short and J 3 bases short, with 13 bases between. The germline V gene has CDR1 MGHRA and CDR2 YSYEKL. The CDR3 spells CASSPGEALNQPQHF. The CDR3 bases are TGCGCCAGCAGCCCGGGGGAGGCCCTCAATCAGCCCCAGCATTTT.

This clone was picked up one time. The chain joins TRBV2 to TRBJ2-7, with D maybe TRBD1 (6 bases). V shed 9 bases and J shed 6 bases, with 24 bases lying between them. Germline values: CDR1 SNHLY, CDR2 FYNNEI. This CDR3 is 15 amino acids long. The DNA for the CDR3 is TGTGCCAGAAGGGACCCAGGGGTCCGACGCTCCGAGCAGTACTTC. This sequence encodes CARRDPGVRRSEQYF. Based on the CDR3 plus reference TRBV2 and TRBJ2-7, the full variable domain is EPEVTQTPSHQVTQMGQEVILRCVPISNHLYFYWYRQILGQKVEFLVSFYNNEISEKSEIFDDQFSVERPDGSNFTLKIRSTKLEDSAMYFCARRDPGVRRSEQYFGPGTRLTVT.

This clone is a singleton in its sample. CDR3 sequence reads: CASRGQGPNQPQHF. For the CDR3, the DNA is TGTGCCAGCAGGGGACAGGGCCCCAATCAGCCCCAGCATTTT. The V call is TRBV28, the J call TRBJ1-5, with TRBD1 identical over 9 bases. The CDR3 is made up of 14 amino acids. J gave up 3 bases and V 6 bases, and 3 bases lay outside the gene matches. From germline, CDR1 is MDHEN and CDR2 SYDVKM.

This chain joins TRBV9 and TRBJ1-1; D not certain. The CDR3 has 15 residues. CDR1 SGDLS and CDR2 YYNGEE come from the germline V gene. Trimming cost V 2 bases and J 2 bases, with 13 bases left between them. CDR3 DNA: TGTGCCAGCAGCGTTCAGGATAGTTCCAACACTGAAGCTTTCTTT. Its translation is CASSVQDSSNTEAFF.

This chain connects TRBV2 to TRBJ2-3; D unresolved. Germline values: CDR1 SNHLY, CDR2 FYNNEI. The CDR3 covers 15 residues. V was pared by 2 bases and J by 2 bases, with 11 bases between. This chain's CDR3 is CASSEWGRFTDTQYF. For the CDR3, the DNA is TGTGCCAGCAGTGAATGGGGTAGATTCACAGATACGCAGTATTTT.

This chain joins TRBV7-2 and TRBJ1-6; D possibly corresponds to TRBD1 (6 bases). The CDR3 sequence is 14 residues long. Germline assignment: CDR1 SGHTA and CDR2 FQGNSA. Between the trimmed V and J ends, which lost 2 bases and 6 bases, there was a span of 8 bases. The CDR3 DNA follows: TGTGCCAGCAGCTTACAGGGGCTTAATTCACCCCTCCACTTT. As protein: CASSLQGLNSPLHF.

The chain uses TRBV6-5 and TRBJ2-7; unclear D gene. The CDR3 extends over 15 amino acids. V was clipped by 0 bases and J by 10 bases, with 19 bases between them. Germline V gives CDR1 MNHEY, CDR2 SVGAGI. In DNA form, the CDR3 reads TGTGCCAGCAGTTACTCCTTCGGACCCACGTTCCATCAGTACTTC. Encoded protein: CASSYSFGPTFHQYF.

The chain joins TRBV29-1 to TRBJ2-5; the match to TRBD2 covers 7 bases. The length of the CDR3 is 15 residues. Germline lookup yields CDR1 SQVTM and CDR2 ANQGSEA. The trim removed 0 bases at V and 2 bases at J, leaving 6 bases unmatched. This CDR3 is CSVEDWRGGQETQYF. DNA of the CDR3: TGCAGCGTTGAAGACTGGCGGGGAGGGCAAGAGACCCAGTACTTC.

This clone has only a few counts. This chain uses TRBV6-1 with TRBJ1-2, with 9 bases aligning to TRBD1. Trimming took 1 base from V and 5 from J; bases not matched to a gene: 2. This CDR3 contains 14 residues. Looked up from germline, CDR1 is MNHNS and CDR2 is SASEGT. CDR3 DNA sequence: TGTGCCAGCAGTGAAGTTGGGACAGGGTATGGCTACACCTTC. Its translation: CASSEVGTGYGYTF.

CDR3 bases: TGTGCCAGCAGCCTGTCAGGGGGGTCATCTGAAGCTTTCTTT. Protein sequence: CASSLSGGSSEAFF. The J gene is TRBJ1-1, the V gene TRBV5-5, with 7 bases that match TRBD1. Germline CDR1 is SGHKS and CDR2 is YYEKEE (reference sequence). Trimming cost V 4 bases and J 6 bases; bases outside gene matches: 9. The length of the CDR3 is 14 residues. Based on the CDR3 plus reference TRBV5-5 and TRBJ1-1, the full variable domain is DAGVTQSPTHLIKTRGQQVTLRCSPISGHKSVSWYQQVLGQGPQFIFQYYEKEERGRGNFPDRFSARQFPNYSSELNVNALLLGDSALYLCASSLSGGSSEAFFGQGTRLTVV.

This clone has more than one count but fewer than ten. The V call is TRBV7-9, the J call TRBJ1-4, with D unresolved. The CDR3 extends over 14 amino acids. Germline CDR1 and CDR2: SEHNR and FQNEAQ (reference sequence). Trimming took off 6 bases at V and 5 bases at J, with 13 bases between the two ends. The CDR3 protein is CASSFGPSNEKLFF. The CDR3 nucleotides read TGTGCCAGCAGTTTCGGACCGAGCAATGAAAAACTGTTTTTT.

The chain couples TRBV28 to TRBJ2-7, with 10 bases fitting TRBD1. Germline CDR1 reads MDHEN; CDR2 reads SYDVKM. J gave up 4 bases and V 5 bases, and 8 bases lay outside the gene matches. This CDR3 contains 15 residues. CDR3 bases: TGTGCCAGCAGTACCCCGGGACAGGGGTGGTACGAGCAGTACTTC. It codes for CASSTPGQGWYEQYF.

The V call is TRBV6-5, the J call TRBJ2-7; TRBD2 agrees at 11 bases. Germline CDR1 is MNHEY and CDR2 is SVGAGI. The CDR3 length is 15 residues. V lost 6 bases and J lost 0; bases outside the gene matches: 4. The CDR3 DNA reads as TGTGCCAGCAGCGGACTAGCGGGCTTCTCCTACGAGCAGTACTTC. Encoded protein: CASSGLAGFSYEQYF.

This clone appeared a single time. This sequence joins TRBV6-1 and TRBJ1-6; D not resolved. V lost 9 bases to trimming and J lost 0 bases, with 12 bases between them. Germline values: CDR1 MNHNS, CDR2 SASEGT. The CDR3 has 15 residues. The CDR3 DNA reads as TGTGCCAGTGGACTACAGAGCTCCTATAATTCACCCCTCCACTTT. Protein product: CASGLQSSYNSPLHF.

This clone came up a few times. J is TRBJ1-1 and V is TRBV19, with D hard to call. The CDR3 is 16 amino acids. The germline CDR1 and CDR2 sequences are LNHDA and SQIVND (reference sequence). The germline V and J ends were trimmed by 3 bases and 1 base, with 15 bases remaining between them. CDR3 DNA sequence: TGTGCCAGTAGTATTGATGGAGGCCGAGCGAACACTGAAGCTTTCTTT. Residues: CASSIDGGRANTEAFF.

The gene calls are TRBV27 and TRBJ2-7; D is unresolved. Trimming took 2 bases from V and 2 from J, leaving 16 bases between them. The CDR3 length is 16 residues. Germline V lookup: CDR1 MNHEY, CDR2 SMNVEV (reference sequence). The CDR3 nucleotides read TGTGCCAGCAGTTTACAGTTCATTCGGGCCCCCTACGAGCAGTACTTC. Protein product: CASSLQFIRAPYEQYF.

CDR3 sequence reads: CASGFPRRGQETQYF. In nucleotides, the CDR3 is TGTGCTAGTGGTTTTCCTAGGAGGGGACAAGAGACCCAGTACTTC. The rearrangement uses TRBV12-5 and TRBJ2-5, with D perhaps matching TRBD2 (6 bases). The V gene's germline CDR1 is LGHNT and CDR2 FRNRAP. CDR3 length: 15 amino acids. The germline V and J ends were trimmed by 3 bases and 2 bases, with 13 bases remaining between them.

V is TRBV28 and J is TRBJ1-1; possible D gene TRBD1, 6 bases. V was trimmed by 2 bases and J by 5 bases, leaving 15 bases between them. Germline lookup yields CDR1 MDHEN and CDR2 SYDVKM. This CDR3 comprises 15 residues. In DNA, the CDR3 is TGTGCCAGCAGTTTAAGGGGGGGTATTGGTACTGAAGCTTTCTTT. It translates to CASSLRGGIGTEAFF.

The CDR3 DNA is TGCGCCAGCAGCCAACATGGAGACAGGAAGAACTATGGCTACACCTTC. As protein: CASSQHGDRKNYGYTF. The chain recombines TRBV4-3 with TRBJ1-2; tentatively, D is TRBD1 (6 bases). V lost 2 bases and J lost 2, with 15 bases in between. Germline loops: CDR1 LGHNA, CDR2 YSLEER. The CDR3 has 16 amino acids.

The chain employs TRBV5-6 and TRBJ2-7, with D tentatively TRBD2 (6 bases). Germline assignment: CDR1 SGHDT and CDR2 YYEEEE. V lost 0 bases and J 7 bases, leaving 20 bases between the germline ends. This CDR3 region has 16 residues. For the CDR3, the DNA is TGTGCCAGCAGCTTGGGGCCAGACGGGGGTCTAGGGGAGCAGTACTTC. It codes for CASSLGPDGGLGEQYF.